Below, 30 T cell receptor beta chains from the same sample are listed, as sequenced in a study of response to subunit inactivated influenza vaccine. TCRdb redid the calling of the RT-PCR reads with MiXCR, one entry per CDR3 protein. Of 650,000 to 800,000 distinct CDR3 sequences listed, approximately 17% are singletons. Sequenced material: PBMCs from blood, taken about 5 days after vaccination. The receptor source for this set is a man aged 50-59 years who received an inactivated influenza vaccine.

This clonotype was seen a handful of times. The genes are TRBV13 and TRBJ2-1; D is perhaps TRBD2 (5 bases). V lost 2 bases and J lost 2, with 13 bases in between. CDR1 is PRHDT and CDR2 is FYEKMQ in the germline V gene (reference sequence). The CDR3 loop spans 16 amino acids. The CDR3 nucleotides read TGTGCCAGCAGCTTATTGGTTAGCGAGCCCTACAATGAGCAGTTCTTC. Amino acid sequence: CASSLLVSEPYNEQFF.

This chain joins TRBV12-3 or TRBV12-4 and TRBJ1-1; unclear D gene. The CDR3 extends over 13 amino acids. Trimming took off 6 bases at V and 12 bases at J, with 20 bases between the two ends. CDR3 in amino acids: CASSTQVTSRTFF. Here the CDR3 DNA reads TGTGCCAGCAGCACGCAGGTCACCAGTCGGACTTTCTTT.

The chain employs TRBV7-2 and TRBJ2-1, with TRBD2 identical over 12 bases. In germline, CDR1 is SGHTA, CDR2 FQGNSA. This CDR3 contains 16 residues. The V segment lost 3 bases and the J segment 9 bases; nucleotides outside the gene matches: 9. In DNA, the CDR3 is TGTGCCAGCAGCTTTGGTTCTAGCGGGGGGGGTCGTGAGCAGTTCTTC. As protein: CASSFGSSGGGREQFF.

Worth noting for this clonotype: This clone may be a read error of a much larger clone one base away. V gene TRBV12-3 or TRBV12-4 combines with J gene TRBJ2-3; no definite D call. The CDR3 is 14 residues long. CDR3 sequence: CVSSRLGSTDTQYF. DNA for the CDR3: TGTGTCAGCAGTCGTTTGGGGAGCACAGATACGCAGTATTTT.

This clonotype occurred many times. This chain links TRBV12-3 or TRBV12-4 with TRBJ2-3; D possibly uses TRBD1 or TRBD2 (5 bases each). The V end lost 3 bases, the J end lost 0 bases, and 13 bases lay between the germline ends. CDR3 length equals 16 residues. CDR3 in amino acids: CASSFSGGLSTDTQYF. In nucleotides, the CDR3 is TGTGCCAGCAGTTTTTCTGGGGGTCTTAGCACAGATACGCAGTATTTT.

This clonotype was recorded a few times. The rearrangement joins TRBV10-3 to TRBJ2-3, with D perhaps matching TRBD2 (5 bases). This CDR3 is 13 amino acids long. V dropped 5 bases and J dropped 6 bases, with 12 bases sitting between them. Per germline, CDR1 ENHRY and CDR2 SYGVKD. CDR3 protein: CAISSTIPDTQYF. Written as DNA, the CDR3 is TGTGCCATCAGTTCGACTATCCCCGATACGCAGTATTTT.

This clonotype was seen a handful of times. DNA for the CDR3: TGTGCCAGCAGTCCCTATAGCGGGGGGATTCCCGGGGAGCTGTTTTTT. Its translation: CASSPYSGGIPGELFF. This sequence joins TRBV12-3 or TRBV12-4 and TRBJ2-2; 10 positions match TRBD2. Trimming took 5 bases from V and 6 from J; bases not matched to a gene: 9. This CDR3 is built from 16 residues.

This clonotype was seen at least ten times. The chain couples TRBV7-2 to TRBJ1-6; the D is unclear. Trimming shortened V by 3 bases and J by 5 bases, and 11 bases separated the two germline ends. Per the germline V gene, CDR1 is SGHTA and CDR2 is FQGNSA. The CDR3 has 15 residues. This CDR3 is CASSLFTSNNSPLHF. Written as DNA, the CDR3 is TGTGCCAGCAGCTTGTTCACGAGCAATAATTCACCCCTCCACTTT.

This chain joins TRBV28 and TRBJ2-7, with 8 bases matching TRBD1. Germline V gives CDR1 MDHEN, CDR2 SYDVKM. V was clipped by 5 bases and J by 6 bases; unmatched bases: 12. The CDR3 extends over 15 amino acids. The CDR3 loop is CASSLSRTGFREQYF. The CDR3 DNA sequence: TGTGCCAGCAGTCTTTCCCGGACAGGGTTTCGCGAGCAGTACTTC.

This clonotype was counted a few times. The CDR3 sequence: CASGLLTGSSYEQYF. DNA for the CDR3: TGTGCCAGCGGACTTCTTACAGGGAGCTCCTACGAGCAGTACTTC. This sequence joins TRBV3-1 and TRBJ2-7, with a tentative D call TRBD1 (6 bases). Germline CDR1 and CDR2: LGHDT and YNNKEL (reference sequence). V shed 8 bases and J shed 0 bases, with 17 bases lying between them. The CDR3 covers 15 residues.

This chain joins TRBV7-3 and TRBJ2-2; TRBD2 agrees at 8 bases. Germline-derived CDR1 and CDR2 are SGHTA and FQGTGA. The V segment lost 5 bases and the J segment 2 bases; nucleotides outside the gene matches: 7. This CDR3 has 16 residues. CDR3 protein: CASSPKRERNTGELFF. In nucleotides, the CDR3 is TGTGCCAGCAGCCCCAAGCGGGAGCGAAACACCGGGGAGCTGTTTTTT.

The J gene is TRBJ2-3, the V gene TRBV11-1; 8 positions match TRBD2. V lost 6 bases, J lost 3 bases, and 8 bases stayed unmatched. The CDR3 runs to 15 residues. CDR1 is SGHAT, CDR2 FQDESV, per germline (reference sequence). CDR3 in amino acids: CASSYRGGVTDTQYF. In nucleotides, the CDR3 is TGTGCCAGCAGTTATCGGGGGGGGGTTACAGATACGCAGTATTTT.

In its sample, this clonotype was seen a few times. The chain has TRBV7-2 and TRBJ2-1; possible D gene TRBD2, 7 bases. Germline assignment: CDR1 SGHTA and CDR2 FQGNSA. This CDR3 is 14 amino acids long. Between the trimmed V and J ends, which lost 2 bases and 9 bases, there was a span of 14 bases. CDR3 loop: CASSLKPGGGEQFF. In DNA, the CDR3 is TGTGCCAGCAGCTTAAAACCGGGGGGCGGTGAGCAGTTCTTC.

The chain carries TRBV20-1 and TRBJ2-2; D is undetermined. The CDR3 loop spans 14 amino acids. With 2 bases removed from V and 2 bases from J, the gap between germline ends came to 9 bases. Germline lookup yields CDR1 DFQATT and CDR2 SNEGSKA (reference sequence). The CDR3 sequence: CSARTSSNTGELFF. CDR3 nucleotides: TGCAGTGCTAGAACCAGCAGCAACACCGGGGAGCTGTTTTTT.

The V gene is TRBV30, the J gene TRBJ2-1, with TRBD1 matching 8 bases. V lost 3 bases to trimming and J lost 3 bases; unmatched junction nucleotides: 10. CDR3 length equals 16 residues. Germline CDR1 GTSNPN, CDR2 SVGIG (reference sequence). CDR3 DNA: TGTGCCTGGAGGCCCCCCAGGGGGCAAAACTACAATGAGCAGTTCTTC. Its protein product is CAWRPPRGQNYNEQFF.

There are a few counts of this clonotype. CDR3 sequence (DNA): TGTGCCAGCAGTTTACGAGGACGGGGTGAAGCTTTCTTT. Encoded protein: CASSLRGRGEAFF. The chain recombines TRBV12-3 or TRBV12-4 with TRBJ1-1; D ambiguous. The CDR3 contains 13 residues. The V end lost 2 bases, the J end lost 7 bases, and 11 bases lay between the germline ends.

This clonotype showed up just a few times. The chain couples TRBV3-1 to TRBJ1-4, with 7 nucleotides matching TRBD1. From germline, CDR1 is LGHDT and CDR2 YNNKEL (reference sequence). The J segment lost 14 bases and the V segment lost 4 bases, leaving 4 bases of the junction unmatched. CDR3 length: 11 amino acids. CDR3 sequence reads: CASSRTGRLFF. The CDR3 coding sequence is TGTGCCAGCAGCCGGACAGGAAGGCTGTTTTTT. The whole variable domain, filled in from reference TRBV3-1 and TRBJ1-4, reads DTAVSQTPKYLVTQMGNDKSIKCEQNLGHDTMYWYKQDSKKFLKIMFSYNNKELIINETVPNRFSPKSPDKAHLNLHINSLELGDSAVYFCASSRTGRLFFGSGTQLSVL.

The chain has TRBV4-3 and TRBJ2-1, with TRBD1 matching 8 bases. Germline-derived CDR1 and CDR2 are LGHNA and YSLEER. With V trimmed by 1 base and J by 3 bases, 8 bases remained unmatched. The CDR3 spans 17 residues. The CDR3: CASSQAVRTGLYNEQFF. CDR3 coding DNA: TGCGCCAGCAGCCAAGCAGTCAGGACAGGGCTCTACAATGAGCAGTTCTTC.

The rearrangement joins TRBV28 to TRBJ2-7, with a possible D match to TRBD1 (6 bases). Germline-derived CDR1 and CDR2 are MDHEN and SYDVKM. Trimming took 5 bases from V and 2 from J, leaving 10 bases between them. The CDR3 totals 13 residues. Written as DNA, the CDR3 is TGTGCCAGCAGTGGGACACTCACCTACGAGCAGTACTTC. It encodes CASSGTLTYEQYF.

There are a few counts of this clonotype. This rearrangement joins TRBV5-6 to TRBJ2-3, with D possibly matching TRBD2 (5 bases). The CDR3 contains 15 residues. The V end lost 4 bases, the J end lost 0 bases, and 12 bases lay between the germline ends. CDR1 and CDR2 (germline): SGHDT, YYEEEE. The DNA for the CDR3 is TGTGCCAGCAGCCCCGGGGTAGGGAGCACAGATACGCAGTATTTT. Translated: CASSPGVGSTDTQYF.

The gene calls are TRBV20-1 and TRBJ2-3; no clear D. The CDR3 covers 17 residues. Trimming took 6 bases from V and 2 from J, leaving 24 bases between them. Germline values: CDR1 DFQATT, CDR2 SNEGSKA (reference sequence). The CDR3 coding sequence is TGCAGTGCCAGCGTCGTGGGATCCTCGCCTATCACAGATACGCAGTATTTT. This sequence encodes CSASVVGSSPITDTQYF.

The J gene is TRBJ1-5, the V gene TRBV6-5, with D perhaps TRBD1 (6 bases). The CDR3 is 13 amino acids. Germline-derived CDR1 and CDR2 are MNHEY and SVGAGI. Trimming cost V 6 bases and J 7 bases, with 13 bases left between them. CDR3 sequence reads: CASSSRGGQPQHF. The CDR3 DNA is TGTGCCAGCAGCTCTCGGGGGGGCCAGCCCCAGCATTTT.

V and J are TRBV12-3 or TRBV12-4 and TRBJ2-5, with D perhaps matching TRBD1 (6 bases). Trimming removed 8 bases at V and 2 bases at J, with 15 bases between. The CDR3 has 14 amino acids. CDR3 nucleotides: TGTGCCAGCGGCCTTGGGACAATGCAAGAGACCCAGTACTTC. It codes for CASGLGTMQETQYF.

The V call is TRBV29-1, the J call TRBJ2-1, with 9 positions matching TRBD2. Germline trimming cut 4 bases from V and 0 bases from J; bases unmatched to any gene: 16. The CDR3 covers 19 residues. CDR1 SQVTM and CDR2 ANQGSEA come from the germline V gene. The CDR3 protein is CSVVFFKGRSGSSYNEQFF. CDR3 nucleotides: TGCAGCGTTGTATTTTTTAAGGGGCGTAGCGGGAGCTCCTACAATGAGCAGTTCTTC.

V is TRBV20-1 and J is TRBJ2-5, with D tentatively TRBD1 or TRBD2 (6 bases each). The CDR3 has 11 residues. The V gene's germline CDR1 is DFQATT and CDR2 SNEGSKA (reference sequence). Trimming stripped 6 bases from V and 5 bases from J, with 10 bases between. The CDR3 region has the DNA TGCAGTGCCGGAGGGGGGGAGACCCAGTACTTC. Translating gives CSAGGGETQYF.

CDR3 bases: TGTGCCAGCAGTTGGCCCACTAGCGGGGGAAGTCATGAGCAGTTCTTC. It codes for CASSWPTSGGSHEQFF. This chain uses TRBV6-2 or TRBV6-3 with TRBJ2-1; TRBD2 matches 11 bases. CDR1 is MNHEY and CDR2 is SVGEGT in the germline V gene. The CDR3 loop spans 16 amino acids. The ends lost 4 bases at V and 8 bases at J; junction bases unmatched: 10.

The chain joins TRBV24-1 to TRBJ2-1; D is unresolved. The germline V gene encodes CDR1 KGHDR and CDR2 SFDVKD. The V end lost 4 bases, the J end lost 5 bases, and 14 bases lay between the germline ends. The CDR3 is made up of 15 amino acids. The CDR3 region is CATSDLRLGNNEQFF. CDR3 DNA: TGTGCCACCAGTGACCTCCGTTTGGGGAACAATGAGCAGTTCTTC.

The chain is built from TRBV6-2 or TRBV6-3 and TRBJ2-3, with D maybe TRBD2 (6 bases). V dropped 0 bases and J dropped 3 bases, with 19 bases sitting between them. The CDR3 is made up of 18 amino acids. Germline CDR1 reads MNHEY; CDR2 reads SVGEGT. This CDR3 reads CASSYSLVSGVLTDTQYF. DNA for the CDR3: TGTGCCAGCAGTTACTCTCTCGTGTCGGGAGTTCTGACAGATACGCAGTATTTT.

This clonotype came up a few times. This rearrangement joins TRBV9 to TRBJ2-2; D is possibly TRBD2 (5 bases). V lost 0 bases, J lost 0 bases, and 9 bases lay in between. CDR3 length: 16 residues. In germline, CDR1 is SGDLS, CDR2 YYNGEE. The CDR3 sequence: CASSVDPGTNTGELFF. Written as DNA, the CDR3 is TGTGCCAGCAGCGTAGACCCCGGGACGAACACCGGGGAGCTGTTTTTT. Supplemented by reference TRBV9 and TRBJ2-2, the full variable domain reads DSGVTQTPKHLITATGQRVTLRCSPRSGDLSVYWYQQSLDQGLQFLIQYYNGEERAKGNILERFSAQQFPDLHSELNLSSLELGDSALYFCASSVDPGTNTGELFFGEGSRLTVL.

This clonotype was counted between two and nine times. The CDR3 here is CASSAALRNIQYF. The DNA for the CDR3 is TGTGCCAGCAGTGCAGCATTGAGAAACATTCAGTACTTC. This chain joins TRBV12-3 or TRBV12-4 and TRBJ2-4; D not resolved. Trimming stripped 5 bases from V and 6 bases from J, with 11 bases between. The CDR3 sequence is 13 residues long.